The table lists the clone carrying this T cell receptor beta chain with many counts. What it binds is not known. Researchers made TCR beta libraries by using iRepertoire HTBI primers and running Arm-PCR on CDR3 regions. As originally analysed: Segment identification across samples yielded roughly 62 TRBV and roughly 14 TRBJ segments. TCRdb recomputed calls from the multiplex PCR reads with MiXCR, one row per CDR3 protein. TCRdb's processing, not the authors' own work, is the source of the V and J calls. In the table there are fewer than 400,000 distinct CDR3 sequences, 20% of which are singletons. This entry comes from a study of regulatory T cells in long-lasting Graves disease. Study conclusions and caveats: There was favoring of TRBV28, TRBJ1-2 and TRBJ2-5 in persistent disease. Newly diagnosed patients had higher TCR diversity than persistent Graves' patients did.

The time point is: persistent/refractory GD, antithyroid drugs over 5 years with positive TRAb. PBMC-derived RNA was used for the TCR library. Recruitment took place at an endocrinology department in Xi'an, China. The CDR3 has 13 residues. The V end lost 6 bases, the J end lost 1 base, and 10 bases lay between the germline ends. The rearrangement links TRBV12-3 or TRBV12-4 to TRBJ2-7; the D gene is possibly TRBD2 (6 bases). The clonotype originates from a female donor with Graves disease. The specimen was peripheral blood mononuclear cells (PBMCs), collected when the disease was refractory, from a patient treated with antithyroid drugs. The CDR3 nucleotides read TGTGCCAGCAGCATAGCGGCATCCTACGAGCAGTACTTC. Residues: CASSIAASYEQYF.